The 18 T cell receptor beta chains in this list originate from one sample, sequenced in a study of blood T cells in healthy people across ages. Next came a second PCR, run for about 7 to 12 cycles, which used a sample-barcoded 5' primer along with a J-beta primer mix. Using its own MiXCR run on the 5' RACE reads, TCRdb lists one record per CDR3 protein. The sample yields around 990,000 distinct CDR3 sequences, roughly 24% seen once. The same sample was also studied in work on T cells of mothers and their children.

Sequenced: blood. These receptors were obtained from a girl aged 2 to 9 in good health.

This clonotype showed up many times. This rearrangement joins TRBV12-3 or TRBV12-4 to TRBJ1-4, with 9 bases aligning to TRBD1. Losses at the gene ends were 1 base for V and 14 bases for J; bases not matched to a gene: 8. The CDR3 is made up of 14 amino acids. The CDR3 nucleotides are TGTGCCAGCAGTTTAGGGGACAGGGCGCCTAGGCTGTTTTTT. Amino acid sequence: CASSLGDRAPRLFF.

In this sample, this clonotype turned up many times. The chain joins TRBV2 to TRBJ2-4; unclear D gene. CDR1 SNHLY and CDR2 FYNNEI come from the germline V gene. The CDR3 length is 12 residues. V gave up 6 bases and J gave up 0 bases, with 3 bases separating them. The CDR3 DNA sequence: TGTGCCAGCAGGGGAGCCAAAAACATTCAGTACTTC. Translating it yields CASRGAKNIQYF.

V and J are TRBV28 and TRBJ1-4; D may be TRBD1 (5 bases). Germline V gene data show CDR1 as MDHEN and CDR2 as SYDVKM. The CDR3 consists of 14 residues. The V end was cut by 5 bases, the J end by 11 bases, with 18 bases between. CDR3 nucleotides: TGTGCCAGCAGTCCGGGTGGTCCGGGGCCTAAACTGTTTTTT. It encodes CASSPGGPGPKLFF.

The table lists this clonotype with many counts. The chain links TRBV7-9 to TRBJ2-5; D remains unclear. This CDR3 comprises 13 residues. Germline CDR1 reads SEHNR; CDR2 reads FQNEAQ (reference sequence). V was pared by 0 bases and J by 5 bases, with 7 bases between. The CDR3 nucleotides read TGTGCCAGCAGCTTAGCGCTTGTGGAGACCCAGTACTTC. This codes for CASSLALVETQYF.

This clonotype was detected once. CDR3 in amino acids: CSASPRDEIGENGYTF. The CDR3 bases are TGCAGTGCTAGCCCCCGGGACGAAATCGGGGAGAATGGCTACACCTTC. The J gene is TRBJ1-2, the V gene TRBV20-1, with D maybe TRBD1 (5 bases). The CDR3 covers 16 residues. The V gene's germline CDR1 is DFQATT and CDR2 SNEGSKA (reference sequence). V was clipped by 3 bases and J by 6 bases, with 23 bases between them.

The chain carries TRBV7-2 and TRBJ2-1, with 10 nucleotides matching TRBD2. J lost 10 bases, V lost 4 bases, and 4 bases had no gene match. The CDR3 covers 13 residues. Germline values: CDR1 SGHTA, CDR2 FQGNSA. CDR3 in amino acids: CASSSASGREQFF. The CDR3 DNA reads as TGTGCCAGCAGCTCCGCTAGCGGGAGAGAGCAGTTCTTC.

The chain employs TRBV5-5 and TRBJ2-1; TRBD1 matches 7 bases. Germline lookup yields CDR1 SGHKS and CDR2 YYEKEE (reference sequence). The CDR3 loop spans 12 amino acids. V gave up 0 bases and J gave up 15 bases; unmatched junction bases: 6. Here the CDR3 DNA reads TGTGCCAGCAGCTTGGCCCAACAGGGGTCGTTCTTC. As protein: CASSLAQQGSFF.

The rearrangement links TRBV29-1 to TRBJ2-1; possibly TRBD2 for D (5 bases). The CDR3 extends over 16 amino acids. Trimming cost V 5 bases and J 0 bases, with 17 bases left between them. In germline, CDR1 is SQVTM, CDR2 ANQGSEA. CDR3 sequence reads: CSVKTGEASSYNEQFF. Here the CDR3 DNA reads TGCAGCGTTAAAACCGGGGAAGCTAGCTCCTACAATGAGCAGTTCTTC.

This chain connects TRBV12-3 or TRBV12-4 to TRBJ2-1; TRBD2 is a possible D gene (7 bases). The J call may be mistaken, given a closer DNA end match to TRBJ2-5. The CDR3 loop spans 14 amino acids. The CDR3 loop reads CASSFGGGPETQYF. CDR3 DNA sequence: TGTGCCAGCAGTTTTGGGGGGGGCCCAGAGACCCAGTACTTC.

The V call is TRBV14, the J call TRBJ1-4; D gene unclear. This CDR3 is built from 15 residues. Trimming left V 0 bases short and J 3 bases short, with 8 bases between. CDR1 is SGHDN, CDR2 FVKESK, per germline. This CDR3 is CASSQEAAANEKLFF. CDR3 nucleotide sequence: TGTGCCAGCAGCCAAGAGGCAGCCGCTAATGAAAAACTGTTTTTT. Together with reference TRBV14 and TRBJ1-4, the CDR3 gives the full variable domain: EAGVTQFPSHSVIEKGQTVTLRCDPISGHDNLYWYRRVMGKEIKFLLHFVKESKQDESGMPNNRFLAERTGGTYSTLKVQPAELEDSGVYFCASSQEAAANEKLFFGSGTQLSVL.

About this clonotype: The junction and the germline gene differ at one end; a read error may be behind it. CDR3 in DNA: TGTGCCAGTCAGGGTCTAGCGAACACCGGGGAGCTGTTTTTT. Translation gives CASQGLANTGELFF. This chain connects TRBV5-1 to TRBJ2-2, with D possibly TRBD1 on 5 matching bases. Germline CDR1 is SGHRS and CDR2 is YFSETQ. The CDR3 has 14 residues.

This chain connects TRBV11-2 to TRBJ2-5; unclear D gene. The J call may be wrong; the DNA end is better matched by TRBJ2-7. CDR1 is SGHAT, CDR2 FQNNGV, per germline. CDR3 size: 15 residues. CDR3 protein: CASSLDPASFYEQYF. CDR3 DNA sequence: TGTGCCAGCAGCTTAGATCCGGCAAGCTTCTACGAGCAGTACTTC.

V gene TRBV7-2 combines with J gene TRBJ2-3, with 14 bases identical to TRBD2. CDR1 is SGHTA, CDR2 FQGNSA, per germline. J was trimmed by 2 bases and V by 8 bases; bases with no gene match: 9. The CDR3 spans 17 residues. The CDR3 reads CASAGLAGGHHTDTQYF. The CDR3 DNA reads as TGTGCCAGCGCCGGACTAGCGGGGGGACACCACACAGATACGCAGTATTTT.

This chain joins TRBV11-2 and TRBJ2-1, with 12 bases aligning to TRBD2. This CDR3 contains 17 residues. The germline V gene has CDR1 SGHAT and CDR2 FQNNGV. After removal of 5 bases from V and 4 bases from J, the junction contained 9 bases not matched to a gene. The CDR3 sequence is CASSQTSGGLPYNEQFF. As DNA, the CDR3 is TGTGCCAGCAGCCAAACTAGCGGGGGGCTACCATACAATGAGCAGTTCTTC.

V and J are TRBV10-2 and TRBJ2-7, with 14 nucleotides matching TRBD2. In germline, CDR1 is WSHSY, CDR2 SAAADI. CDR3 length: 16 residues. V shed 7 bases and J 7 bases; nucleotides not matched to a gene: 12. The CDR3 sequence: CASMTPGLAGAGEQYF. CDR3 bases: TGCGCCAGCATGACACCGGGACTAGCGGGAGCAGGAGAGCAGTACTTC.

V and J are TRBV11-1 and TRBJ2-7; D may correspond to TRBD1 or TRBD2 (5 bases each). Deletions cut 0 bases from V and 0 bases from J, with 15 bases between. Germline V gives CDR1 SGHAT, CDR2 FQDESV (reference sequence). This CDR3 contains 17 residues. The CDR3 bases are TGTGCCAGCAGCTTAGCACCGGGACCCCGGAGCTCCTACGAGCAGTACTTC. Encoded protein: CASSLAPGPRSSYEQYF.

A few counts support this clonotype. J is TRBJ1-6 and V is TRBV15; 7 positions agree with TRBD1. The V segment lost 1 base and the J segment 10 bases; nucleotides outside the gene matches: 4. CDR1 is LNHNV and CDR2 is YYDKDF in the germline V gene (reference sequence). This CDR3 comprises 14 residues. In DNA form, the CDR3 reads TGTGCCACCAGCAGAGCGAGACAGGGATCACCCCTCCACTTT. Residues: CATSRARQGSPLHF.

The chain couples TRBV28 to TRBJ1-1; weak D call: TRBD1 (6 bases). The CDR3 is 13 amino acids. Looked up from germline, CDR1 is MDHEN and CDR2 is SYDVKM. V lost 8 bases, J lost 4 bases, and 14 bases lay in between. The CDR3 bases are TGTGCCAGCGGGTCGGGGGCTTCCACTGAAGCTTTCTTT. Translated: CASGSGASTEAFF.